The 19 T cell receptor beta chains below come from one sample, sequenced in a study of early T cells in non-severe SARS-CoV-2 infection. One entry per CDR3 protein results from TCRdb running MiXCR on the 5' RACE reads. The profile covers some 59,000 distinct CDR3 sequences, with 8.7% appearing a single time and roughly 4% taken by the ten largest. The sample was whole blood, taken at baseline. The receptors were sampled from an adult who was a healthcare worker with PCR-confirmed SARS-CoV-2 infection or an uninfected control (not recorded which).

This clonotype was detected ten times or more. The chain recombines TRBV12-3 or TRBV12-4 with TRBJ1-1; D gene uncertain. V was clipped by 6 bases and J by 5 bases, with 10 bases between them. The CDR3 loop spans 12 amino acids. This CDR3 reads CASSPRGTEAFF. The CDR3, as DNA: TGTGCCAGCAGCCCCCGAGGAACTGAAGCTTTCTTT.

The chain couples TRBV11-2 to TRBJ1-1; tentative D call: TRBD1 (6 bases). Germline CDR1 is SGHAT and CDR2 is FQNNGV. V gave up 5 bases and J gave up 4 bases, with 14 bases separating them. CDR3 length equals 14 residues. CDR3 protein: CASSLPGTTTEAFF. CDR3 DNA: TGTGCCAGCAGCCTCCCCGGGACAACCACTGAAGCTTTCTTT.

This clonotype was seen more than once but under ten times. The J gene is TRBJ1-6, the V gene TRBV6-1, with TRBD1 matching 7 bases. This CDR3 is 14 amino acids long. Germline loops: CDR1 MNHNS, CDR2 SASEGT. Trimming removed 6 bases from V and 7 bases from J; junction bases left unmatched: 6. CDR3 DNA sequence: TGTGCCAGCAGGGCAAGACAGGGCAATTCACCCCTCCACTTT. Its protein product is CASRARQGNSPLHF.

This clonotype was picked up a small number of times. V and J are TRBV19 and TRBJ2-3; 12 bases fit TRBD2. The CDR3 is 16 residues long. J gave up 6 bases and V 4 bases, and 8 bases lay outside the gene matches. Germline lookup yields CDR1 LNHDA and CDR2 SQIVND (reference sequence). The CDR3 DNA reads as TGTGCCAGTAGTACCAGACTAGCGGGAGACCCCGATACGCAGTATTTT. Protein: CASSTRLAGDPDTQYF.

About this clonotype itself: A read error may produce the germline difference seen at one junction end. The chain couples TRBV25-1 to TRBJ2-3, with D perhaps TRBD1 or TRBD2 (5 bases each). CDR1 is MGHDK, CDR2 SYGVNS, per germline. CDR3 length equals 12 residues. CDR3 amino acids: CASTSGTDGIFF. CDR3 bases: TGTGCCAGCACCTCTGGGACCGACGGCATTTTTTTT.

This clonotype has only a few counts. The chain combines TRBV3-1 with TRBJ2-7; 10 positions agree with TRBD2. V lost 4 bases, J lost 3 bases, and 0 bases stayed unmatched. Germline V CDR1 and CDR2: LGHDT, YNNKEL (reference sequence). This CDR3 has 13 amino acids. The CDR3 loop reads CASSPSGSYEQYF. As DNA, the CDR3 is TGTGCCAGCAGCCCTAGCGGGAGCTACGAGCAGTACTTC.

This clonotype has just a few counts. The chain has TRBV7-3 and TRBJ2-3; D is undetermined. The V gene's germline CDR1 is SGHTA and CDR2 FQGTGA. The V and J ends lost 5 bases and 5 bases respectively, with 11 bases between them. The CDR3 runs 13 residues. CDR3 residues: CASSRAPQDTQYF. The DNA of the CDR3 is TGTGCCAGCAGCCGGGCCCCCCAAGATACGCAGTATTTT.

This clonotype was detected many times. This chain joins TRBV2 and TRBJ1-1; the D gene is possibly TRBD1 (5 bases). Trimming took off 4 bases at V and 9 bases at J, with 12 bases between the two ends. The CDR3 length is 12 residues. Per germline, CDR1 SNHLY and CDR2 FYNNEI. The CDR3 reads CASSGGQQKAFF. The CDR3 region has the DNA TGTGCCAGCAGTGGTGGACAACAAAAAGCTTTCTTT.

The sample holds a few counts of this clonotype. This chain links TRBV2 with TRBJ2-7; tentatively, D is TRBD1 (6 bases). The germline V gene has CDR1 SNHLY and CDR2 FYNNEI. This CDR3 is built from 13 residues. The V gene lost 7 bases and the J gene lost 0 bases, with 10 bases spanning the gap. The CDR3 DNA reads as TGTGCCAGCAAGGGGGACACCTCCTACGAGCAGTACTTC. This encodes CASKGDTSYEQYF. Full variable domain (rest looked up from reference TRBV2 and TRBJ2-7): EPEVTQTPSHQVTQMGQEVILRCVPISNHLYFYWYRQILGQKVEFLVSFYNNEISEKSEIFDDQFSVERPDGSNFTLKIRSTKLEDSAMYFCASKGDTSYEQYFGPGTRLTVT.

This clonotype was recorded many times. The V call is TRBV7-3, the J call TRBJ1-3; TRBD1 might be the D (6 bases). The V gene's germline CDR1 is SGHTA and CDR2 FQGTGA. Trimming took 0 bases from V and 2 from J, leaving 11 bases between them. This CDR3 comprises 16 residues. Here the CDR3 reads CASSLTAGATGNTIYF. DNA of the CDR3: TGTGCCAGCAGCTTAACGGCAGGGGCGACTGGAAACACCATATATTTT.

At least ten counts were recorded for this clonotype. The chain couples TRBV10-3 to TRBJ1-5, with TRBD1 matching over 9 bases. The V and J ends lost 6 bases and 5 bases, in that order; junction bases with no gene match: 8. This CDR3 spans 15 amino acids. The V gene's germline CDR1 is ENHRY and CDR2 SYGVKD. The CDR3 reads CAISLTGGADQPQHF. DNA of the CDR3: TGTGCCATCAGCCTCACAGGGGGCGCCGATCAGCCCCAGCATTTT.

This clonotype has more than one count but fewer than ten. V is TRBV5-1 and J is TRBJ2-7; TRBD1 matches 7 bases. The CDR3 runs to 15 residues. V gave up 4 bases and J gave up 2 bases; unmatched junction bases: 9. Germline V gene lookup returns CDR1 SGHRS and CDR2 YFSETQ. CDR3 nucleotide sequence: TGCGCCAGCAGCCCCAGACAGGGACAGACCTACGAGCAGTACTTC. Amino acids: CASSPRQGQTYEQYF.

The table lists this clonotype with many counts. The CDR3 coding sequence is TGTGCCAGCAGCCGTACAGGGAGCTCCTACGAGCAGTACTTC. As protein: CASSRTGSSYEQYF. V gene TRBV7-9 combines with J gene TRBJ2-7, with D tentatively TRBD1 (6 bases). The CDR3 is 14 residues long. Per the germline V gene, CDR1 is SEHNR and CDR2 is FQNEAQ (reference sequence). V lost 5 bases, J lost 0 bases, and 11 bases lay in between.

In this sample, this clonotype turned up many times. The chain uses TRBV2 and TRBJ2-2, with 8 bases that match TRBD2. Germline V CDR1 and CDR2: SNHLY, FYNNEI. V lost 5 bases to trimming and J lost 6 bases; unmatched junction nucleotides: 2. CDR3 length: 13 amino acids. This CDR3 reads CASSPREAGELFF. DNA for the CDR3: TGTGCCAGCAGTCCGCGGGAGGCCGGGGAGCTGTTTTTT.

Ten or more counts support this clonotype. The chain uses TRBV12-3 or TRBV12-4 and TRBJ1-2; D remains ambiguous. The CDR3 runs to 13 residues. V lost 2 bases and J 3 bases, leaving 7 bases between the germline ends. Here the CDR3 reads CASSLPEHYGYTF. CDR3 bases: TGTGCCAGCAGTTTACCAGAGCACTATGGCTACACCTTC.

At least ten counts were recorded for this clonotype. The rearrangement uses TRBV15 and TRBJ2-3; D is undetermined. Between the trimmed V and J ends, which lost 1 base and 4 bases, there was a span of 0 bases. Germline V gene sequence: CDR1 LNHNV, CDR2 YYDKDF (reference sequence). The CDR3 runs 11 residues. The CDR3 sequence: CATSRADTQYF. CDR3 coding DNA: TGTGCCACCAGCAGAGCAGATACGCAGTATTTT.

The sample holds a few counts of this clonotype. This chain connects TRBV5-4 to TRBJ2-5, with 8 bases that match TRBD2. Losses at the gene ends were 0 bases for V and 6 bases for J; bases not matched to a gene: 4. From germline, CDR1 is SGHNT and CDR2 YYREEE (reference sequence). The CDR3 consists of 14 residues. In nucleotides, the CDR3 is TGTGCCAGCAGCTTGGTTGAGCGGGAGAAGACCCAGTACTTC. Translating it yields CASSLVEREKTQYF.

At least ten counts were recorded for this clonotype. This sequence joins TRBV7-9 and TRBJ2-2; 9 nucleotides line up with TRBD2. This CDR3 comprises 17 residues. V lost 6 bases and J lost 7; bases outside the gene matches: 15. CDR1 SEHNR and CDR2 FQNEAQ come from the germline V gene (reference sequence). Here the CDR3 DNA reads TGTGCCAGCAGGCCACCCCTGGCGGGGGGGCCTCACGGGGAGCTGTTTTTT. It encodes CASRPPLAGGPHGELFF.

This clonotype was seen repeatedly, ten times or more. The rearrangement uses TRBV6-5 and TRBJ2-7; 9 bases agree with TRBD1. CDR3 length: 14 amino acids. The V and J ends lost 3 bases and 5 bases, in that order; junction bases with no gene match: 5. The germline gives CDR1 MNHEY, CDR2 SVGAGI. The CDR3 spells CASSYDRGTNEQYF. CDR3 coding DNA: TGTGCCAGCAGTTATGACAGGGGGACCAACGAGCAGTACTTC.